This T cell receptor beta chain comes out of a study of blood T cell repertoires in COVID-19. TCRdb's copy holds only in-frame clones and misses some; the assay was immunoSEQ multiplex PCR. This table has about 220,000 clones, 65% to 85% appearing once. With 1 base clipped from V and 6 bases from J, the junction kept 6 bases outside the gene matches. The germline V gene encodes CDR1 MNHEY and CDR2 SMNVEV (reference sequence). CDR3 length: 15 residues. Recovered participants had two consecutive negative NP/OP PCR tests, healthcare professional clearance, or symptom resolution. The source is a woman between 55 and 75 years old who had recovered from COVID-19. The specimen was PBMCs or T cells enriched from blood (not recorded which). The genes are TRBV27 and TRBJ1-1; 9 bases map to TRBD1. The CDR3 bases are TGTGCCAGCAGTTTATTGGACAGGGGTACTTCTGAAGCTTTCTTT. Protein product: CASSLLDRGTSEAFF.